Listed here is a single T cell receptor beta chain. Germline lookup yields CDR1 SGDLS and CDR2 YYNGEE. J was trimmed by 2 bases and V by 3 bases; bases with no gene match: 5. This CDR3 spans 14 amino acids. The sample belongs to a study of control samples from healthy donors and cancer patients. Clones were read by immunoSEQ multiplex PCR, and TCRdb kept only the in-frame ones, dropping some. The table has about 130,000 clones, roughly 92% seen once. The chain employs TRBV9 and TRBJ2-7; TRBD2 aligns across 7 bases. The sequenced material came from blood. The sequence was obtained from a man aged 18-30 years in good health. The CDR3 loop reads CASSAAGTTYEQYF. CDR3 DNA sequence: TGTGCCAGCAGCGCCGCCGGGACTACCTACGAGCAGTACTTC.